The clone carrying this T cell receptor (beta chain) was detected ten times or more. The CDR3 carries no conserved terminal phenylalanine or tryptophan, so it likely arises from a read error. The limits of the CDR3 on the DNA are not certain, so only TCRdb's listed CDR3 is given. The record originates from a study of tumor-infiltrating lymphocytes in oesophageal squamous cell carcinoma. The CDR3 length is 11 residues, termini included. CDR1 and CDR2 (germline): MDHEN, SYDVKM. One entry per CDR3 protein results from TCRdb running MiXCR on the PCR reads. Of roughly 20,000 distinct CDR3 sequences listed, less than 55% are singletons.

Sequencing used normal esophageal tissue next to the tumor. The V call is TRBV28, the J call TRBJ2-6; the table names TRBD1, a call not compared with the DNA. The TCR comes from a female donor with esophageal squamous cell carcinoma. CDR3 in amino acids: CASSLPSPRGQ.